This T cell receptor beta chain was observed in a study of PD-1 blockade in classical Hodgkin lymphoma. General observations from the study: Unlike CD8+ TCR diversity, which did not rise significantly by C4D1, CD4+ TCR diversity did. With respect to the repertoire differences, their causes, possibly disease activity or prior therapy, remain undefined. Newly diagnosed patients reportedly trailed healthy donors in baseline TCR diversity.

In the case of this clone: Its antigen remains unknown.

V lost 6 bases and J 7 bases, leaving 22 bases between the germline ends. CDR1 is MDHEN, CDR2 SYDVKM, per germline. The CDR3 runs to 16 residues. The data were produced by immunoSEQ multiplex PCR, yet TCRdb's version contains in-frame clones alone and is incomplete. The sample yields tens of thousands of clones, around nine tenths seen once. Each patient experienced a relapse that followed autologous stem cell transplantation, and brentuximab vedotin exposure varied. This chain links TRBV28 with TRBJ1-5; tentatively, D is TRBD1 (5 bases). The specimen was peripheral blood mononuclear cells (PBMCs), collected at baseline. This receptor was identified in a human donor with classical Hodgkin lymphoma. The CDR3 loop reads CASSRTQTGAGQPQHF. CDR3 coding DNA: TGTGCCAGCAGCCGTACTCAAACAGGAGCTGGGCAGCCCCAGCATTTT.